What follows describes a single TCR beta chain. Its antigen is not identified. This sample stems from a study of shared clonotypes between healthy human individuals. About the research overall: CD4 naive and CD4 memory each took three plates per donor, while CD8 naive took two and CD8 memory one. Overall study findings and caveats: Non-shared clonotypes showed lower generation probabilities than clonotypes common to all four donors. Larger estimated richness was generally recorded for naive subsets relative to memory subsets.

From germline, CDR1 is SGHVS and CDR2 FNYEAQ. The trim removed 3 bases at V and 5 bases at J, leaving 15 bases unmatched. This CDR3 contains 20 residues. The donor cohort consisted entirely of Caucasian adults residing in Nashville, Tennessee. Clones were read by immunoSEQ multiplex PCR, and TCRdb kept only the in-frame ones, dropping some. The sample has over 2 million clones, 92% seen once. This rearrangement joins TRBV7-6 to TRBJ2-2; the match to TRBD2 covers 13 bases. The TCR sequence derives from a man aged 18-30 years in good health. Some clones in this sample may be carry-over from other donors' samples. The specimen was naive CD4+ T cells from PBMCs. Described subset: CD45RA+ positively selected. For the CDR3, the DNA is TGTGCCAGCAGCTTCGTGGGGACTAGCGGGACCCTCCAGAGGACCGGGGAGCTGTTTTTT. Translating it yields CASSFVGTSGTLQRTGELFF.